This T cell receptor beta chain was found in a study of T cell clones after liver transplantation (dated by TCRdb to the late 2010s). With respect to the entire study: ITN030ST, the source of the samples, was a randomized trial that attempted immunosuppression withdrawal within 2 years of liver transplantation. The subjects received no induction therapy and were kept on standard immunosuppression until randomization at 12-24 months post-transplant. Tolerance meant complete immunosuppression withdrawal for at least one year without liver enzymes rising beyond twice the upper limit of normal. Three of the eight recipients were HCV-positive; the others were transplanted for non-autoimmune, non-viral indications. As an antigen-independent comparator for donor-reactive sequences, third party-reactive TCRbeta sequences were also identified from pre-transplant MLRs. Blood samples were collected pre-transplant, pre-randomization before withdrawal, and post-randomization after either complete withdrawal or failed withdrawal. The studied cohort comprised 8 liver transplant recipients, 3 classified as tolerant and 5 as non-tolerant. Donor-reactive T cell clones were identified by TCRbeta sequencing after a pre-transplant mixed lymphocyte reaction and then tracked in post-transplant blood.

Based on the germline V gene, the CDR1 and CDR2 sequences are SNHLY and FYNNEI. V is cut back by 5 bases and J by 3 bases, with 7 bases in the junction unmatched. Measured from the cysteine to the phenylalanine, the CDR3 is 15 residues long. Only the CDR3 part of the read is kept: 45 bases, read in frame from the first base. This specimen's time point label, interpreted: pre-transplant. Thawed unstimulated PBMCs were stained for CD3, CD4 and CD8 and FACS-sorted into CD3+CD4+ and CD3+CD8+ populations. Randomization to immunosuppression withdrawal applied to every one of the 8 studied subjects. The Qiagen DNeasy Blood and Tissue Kit was used to isolate genomic DNA. A note on this clone: What antigen it recognizes has not been identified. No qualities accompany the bases; no much larger clone lies one base away.

High-throughput TCRbeta CDR3 sequencing of frozen genomic DNA was performed by immunoSEQ, including PCR amplification, mapping, bias correction and internal controls. From the authors' description of their analysis: Productive rearrangements were kept, and unique TCRbeta sequences were defined by CDR3 nucleotide sequence plus V and J gene. Donor-reactive sequences required at least 5-fold expansion in CFSE-low cells versus unstimulated pre-transplant cells and at least 0.01% frequency. Minimum frequency thresholds were set for each subject based on the unstimulated sample with the lowest template count, ensuring at least 90% detection power. Jensen-Shannon divergence between the top 1000 TCRbeta sequences after and before transplant was used to measure repertoire turnover. Two-sided Fisher's exact tests were used to test for changes in the detection of donor-reactive sequences. TCRdb provides this immuneACCESS table in a form limited to in-frame rearrangements. Some clones are lacking; in checked studies, under half of them reflect an unresolved V gene, and why the rest are absent is not known. The DNA was the basis for D and trimming; V, J and clone size are from that table. The sample table holds 70,000 to 80,000 clones, of which under 95% were seen once. Under 3.5% of the sample belongs to the ten largest clones.

The paper's findings and limits, for the study overall: The conclusions were preliminary, being limited by small, heterogeneous patient numbers and by non-standardized post-transplant time points. Since no allograft tissue specimens were available, donor-reactive T cells may have migrated into the graft instead of being deleted. A greater decline was seen for donor-reactive sequences than for third party-reactive sequences, suggesting partial antigen-specific deletion unrelated to withdrawal success. Once repertoire turnover was taken into account, donor-reactive detection showed a significant reduction for CD4 in 7 of 8 subjects and for CD8 in 8 of 8. Low numbers of available donor cells limited the measurable donor-reactive repertoire in two subjects. In 5 of 8 subjects, regardless of tolerance or HCV status, circulating donor-reactive CD4 TCRbeta sequences dropped significantly post-transplant.

The chain uses TRBV2 and TRBJ2-7; 10 bases in between match TRBD1. The clonotype originates from a human donor who received a liver transplant. The sequencing used CD4+ T cells from blood, collected before liver transplant. The CDR3 region reads CASSLRTGGFYEQYF. At the DNA level, the sequence is TGTGCCAGCAGTCTAAGGACAGGGGGTTTCTACGAGCAGTACTTC.